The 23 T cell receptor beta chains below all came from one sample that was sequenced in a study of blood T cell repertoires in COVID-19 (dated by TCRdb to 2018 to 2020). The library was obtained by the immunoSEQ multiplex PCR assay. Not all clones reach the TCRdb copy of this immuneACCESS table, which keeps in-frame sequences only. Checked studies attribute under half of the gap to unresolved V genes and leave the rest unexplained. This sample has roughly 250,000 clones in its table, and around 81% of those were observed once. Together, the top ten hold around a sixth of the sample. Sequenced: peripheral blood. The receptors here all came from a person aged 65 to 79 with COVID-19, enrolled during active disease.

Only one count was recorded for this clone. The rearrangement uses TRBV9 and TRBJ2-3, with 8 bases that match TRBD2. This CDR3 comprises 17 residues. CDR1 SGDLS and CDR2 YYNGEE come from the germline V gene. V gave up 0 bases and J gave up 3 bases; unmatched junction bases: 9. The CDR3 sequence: CASSVATLSGRTDTQYF. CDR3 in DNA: TGTGCCAGCAGCGTAGCTACTTTGAGCGGGAGAACAGATACGCAGTATTTT.

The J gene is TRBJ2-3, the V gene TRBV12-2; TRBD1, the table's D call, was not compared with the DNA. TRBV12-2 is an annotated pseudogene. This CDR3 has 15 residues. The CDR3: CASRSTGNSTDTQYF. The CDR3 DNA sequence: TGTGCAAGTCGCTCGACAGGGAATAGCACAGATACGCAGTATTTT.

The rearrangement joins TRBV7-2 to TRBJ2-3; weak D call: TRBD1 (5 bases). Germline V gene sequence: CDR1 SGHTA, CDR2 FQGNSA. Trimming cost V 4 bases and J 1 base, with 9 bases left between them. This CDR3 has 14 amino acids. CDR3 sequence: CASSSIGGTDTQYF. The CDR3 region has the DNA TGTGCCAGCAGCTCTATAGGGGGCACAGATACGCAGTATTTT.

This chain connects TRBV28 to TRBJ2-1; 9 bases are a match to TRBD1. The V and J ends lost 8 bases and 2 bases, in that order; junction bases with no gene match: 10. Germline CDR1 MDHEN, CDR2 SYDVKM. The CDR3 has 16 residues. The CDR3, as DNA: TGTGCCAGCCTTCCTCCGGGACAGGGCACCTACAATGAGCAGTTCTTC. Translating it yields CASLPPGQGTYNEQFF.

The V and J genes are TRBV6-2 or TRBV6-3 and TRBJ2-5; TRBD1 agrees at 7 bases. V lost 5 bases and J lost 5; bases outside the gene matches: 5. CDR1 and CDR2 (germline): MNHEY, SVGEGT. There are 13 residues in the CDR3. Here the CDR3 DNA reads TGTGCCAGCAGTGGGGACAGCCGGGAGACCCAGTACTTC. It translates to CASSGDSRETQYF.

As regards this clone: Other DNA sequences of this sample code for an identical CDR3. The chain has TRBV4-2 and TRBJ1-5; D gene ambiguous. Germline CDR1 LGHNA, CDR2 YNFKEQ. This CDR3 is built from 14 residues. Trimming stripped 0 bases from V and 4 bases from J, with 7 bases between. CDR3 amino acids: CASSQDRGNQPQHF. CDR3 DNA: TGTGCCAGCAGCCAAGATAGAGGGAATCAGCCCCAGCATTTT.

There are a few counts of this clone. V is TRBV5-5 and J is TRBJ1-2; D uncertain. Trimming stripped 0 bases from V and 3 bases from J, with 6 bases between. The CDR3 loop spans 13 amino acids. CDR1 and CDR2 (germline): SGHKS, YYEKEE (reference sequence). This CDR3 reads CASSLASDYGYTF. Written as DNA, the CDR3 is TGTGCCAGCAGCTTGGCGTCGGACTATGGCTACACCTTC.

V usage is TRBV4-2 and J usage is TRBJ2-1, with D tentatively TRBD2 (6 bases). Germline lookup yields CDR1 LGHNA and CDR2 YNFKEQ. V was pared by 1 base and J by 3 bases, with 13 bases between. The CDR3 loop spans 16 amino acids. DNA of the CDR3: TGTGCCAGCAGCCAAGTCGAGACTAGAGGCTACAATGAGCAGTTCTTC. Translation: CASSQVETRGYNEQFF.

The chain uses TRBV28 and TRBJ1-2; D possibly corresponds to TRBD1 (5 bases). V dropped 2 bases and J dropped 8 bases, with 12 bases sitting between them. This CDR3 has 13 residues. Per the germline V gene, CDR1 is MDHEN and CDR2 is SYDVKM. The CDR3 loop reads CASSLMKGRGYTF. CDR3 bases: TGTGCCAGCAGTTTAATGAAGGGGCGAGGCTACACCTTC.

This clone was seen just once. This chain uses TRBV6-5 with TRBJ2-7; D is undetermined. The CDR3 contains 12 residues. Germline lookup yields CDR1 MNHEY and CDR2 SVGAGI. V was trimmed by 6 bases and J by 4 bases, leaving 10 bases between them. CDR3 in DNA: TGTGCCAGCAGCCCCTCCGGGTACGAGCAGTACTTC. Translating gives CASSPSGYEQYF.

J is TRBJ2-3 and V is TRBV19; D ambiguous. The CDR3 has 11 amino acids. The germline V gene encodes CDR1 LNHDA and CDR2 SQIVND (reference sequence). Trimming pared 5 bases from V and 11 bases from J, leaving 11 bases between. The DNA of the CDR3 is TGTGCCAGTAGTCCCGGTCATTTGCAGTATTTT. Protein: CASSPGHLQYF.

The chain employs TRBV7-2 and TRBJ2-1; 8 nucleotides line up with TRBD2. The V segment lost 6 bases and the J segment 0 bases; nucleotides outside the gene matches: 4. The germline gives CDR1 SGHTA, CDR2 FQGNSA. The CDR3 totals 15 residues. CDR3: CASRERGPSYNEQFF. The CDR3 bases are TGTGCCAGCAGAGAGCGGGGGCCCTCCTACAATGAGCAGTTCTTC. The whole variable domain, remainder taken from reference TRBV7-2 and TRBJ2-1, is GAGVSQSPSNKVTEKGKDVELRCDPISGHTALYWYRQSLGQGLEFLIYFQGNSAPDKSGLPSDRFSAERTGGSVSTLTIQRTQQEDSAVYLCASRERGPSYNEQFFGPGTRLTVL.

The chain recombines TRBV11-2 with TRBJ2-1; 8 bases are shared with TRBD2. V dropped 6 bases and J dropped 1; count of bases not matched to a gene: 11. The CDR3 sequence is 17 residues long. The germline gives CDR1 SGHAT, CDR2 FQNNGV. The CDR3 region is CASSFAGSGKSYNEQFF. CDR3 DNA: TGTGCCAGCAGTTTCGCGGGTAGCGGGAAGTCCTACAATGAGCAGTTCTTC.

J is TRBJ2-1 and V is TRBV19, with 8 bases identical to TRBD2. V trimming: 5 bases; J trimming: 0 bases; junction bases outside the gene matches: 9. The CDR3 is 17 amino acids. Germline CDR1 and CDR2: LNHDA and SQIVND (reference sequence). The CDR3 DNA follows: TGTGCCAGTAGTTCCGGTCCAGGGACTAGCTCCTACAATGAGCAGTTCTTC. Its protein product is CASSSGPGTSSYNEQFF.

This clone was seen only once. The CDR3 protein is CASMAGTLNTEAFF. The CDR3 DNA follows: TGTGCCAGTATGGCCGGGACACTGAACACTGAAGCTTTCTTT. The chain uses TRBV19 and TRBJ1-1; maybe TRBD1 (6 bases). Germline-derived CDR1 and CDR2 are LNHDA and SQIVND (reference sequence). The CDR3 covers 14 residues. Trimming cost V 7 bases and J 0 bases, with 12 bases left between them.

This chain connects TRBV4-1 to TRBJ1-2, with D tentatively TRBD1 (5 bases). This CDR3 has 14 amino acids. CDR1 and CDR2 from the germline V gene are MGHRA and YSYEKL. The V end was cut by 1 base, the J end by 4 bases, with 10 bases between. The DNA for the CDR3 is TGCGCCAGCAGCCAAGGGGGCAGTGTCTATGGCTACACCTTC. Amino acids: CASSQGGSVYGYTF.

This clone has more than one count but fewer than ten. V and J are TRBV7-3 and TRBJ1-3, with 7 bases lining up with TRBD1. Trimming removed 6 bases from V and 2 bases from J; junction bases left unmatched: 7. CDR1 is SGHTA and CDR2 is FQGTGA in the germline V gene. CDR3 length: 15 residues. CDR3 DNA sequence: TGTGCCAGCAGTCAACAGAGGGGGCCTGGAAACACCATATATTTT. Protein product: CASSQQRGPGNTIYF. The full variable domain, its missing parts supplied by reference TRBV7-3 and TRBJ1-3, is GAGVSQTPSNKVTEKGKYVELRCDPISGHTALYWYRQSLGQGPEFLIYFQGTGAADDSGLPNDRFFAVRPEGSVSTLKIQRTERGDSAVYLCASSQQRGPGNTIYFGEGSWLTVV.

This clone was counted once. This CDR3 is CASSLGVGNQPQHF. The DNA of the CDR3 is TGTGCCAGCAGCCTCGGTGTGGGCAATCAGCCCCAGCATTTT. The chain has TRBV4-2 and TRBJ1-5; D unresolved. The CDR3 runs to 14 residues. Trimming stripped 4 bases from V and 2 bases from J, with 9 bases between. Germline values: CDR1 LGHNA, CDR2 YNFKEQ.

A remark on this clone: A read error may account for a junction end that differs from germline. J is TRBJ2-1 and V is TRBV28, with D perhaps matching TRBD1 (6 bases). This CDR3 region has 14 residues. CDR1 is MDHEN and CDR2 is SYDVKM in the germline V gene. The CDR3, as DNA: TGTGTCAGCAGTTTAACAGGGATCTACAATGAGCAGTTCTTC. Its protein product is CVSSLTGIYNEQFF. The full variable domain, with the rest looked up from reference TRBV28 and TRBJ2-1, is DVKVTQSSRYLVKRTGEKVFLECVQDMDHENMFWYRQDPGLGLRLIYFSYDVKMKEKGDIPEGYSVSREKKERFSLILESASTNQTSMYLCVSSLTGIYNEQFFGPGTRLTVL.

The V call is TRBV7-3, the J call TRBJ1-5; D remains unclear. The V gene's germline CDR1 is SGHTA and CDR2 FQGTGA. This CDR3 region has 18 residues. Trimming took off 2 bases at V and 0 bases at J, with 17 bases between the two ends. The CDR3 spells CASSLFRGTIYSNQPQHF. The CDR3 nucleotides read TGTGCCAGCAGCTTATTTCGGGGAACCATATATAGCAATCAGCCCCAGCATTTT.

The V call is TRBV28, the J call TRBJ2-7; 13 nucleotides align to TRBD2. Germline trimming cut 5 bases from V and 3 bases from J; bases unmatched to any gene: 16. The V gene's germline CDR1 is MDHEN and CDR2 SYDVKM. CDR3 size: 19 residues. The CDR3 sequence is CASSAGLAGVMGIIYEQYF. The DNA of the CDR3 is TGTGCCAGCAGTGCCGGACTAGCGGGAGTAATGGGTATTATCTACGAGCAGTACTTC. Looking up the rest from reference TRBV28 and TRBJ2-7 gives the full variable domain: DVKVTQSSRYLVKRTGEKVFLECVQDMDHENMFWYRQDPGLGLRLIYFSYDVKMKEKGDIPEGYSVSREKKERFSLILESASTNQTSMYLCASSAGLAGVMGIIYEQYFGPGTRLTVT.

Here the CDR3 reads CASSPERFGNEQYF. The CDR3 nucleotides read TGTGCCAGCAGCCCCGAACGCTTCGGGAACGAGCAGTACTTC. The chain recombines TRBV5-4 with TRBJ2-7; the D gene is possibly TRBD2 (5 bases). The CDR3 covers 14 residues. Germline CDR1 SGHNT, CDR2 YYREEE (reference sequence). The ends were cut back, 4 bases at V and 5 bases at J, with 16 bases in the middle. The whole variable domain, remainder taken from reference TRBV5-4 and TRBJ2-7, is ETGVTQSPTHLIKTRGQQVTLRCSSQSGHNTVSWYQQALGQGPQFIFQYYREEENGRGNFPPRFSGLQFPNYSSELNVNALELDDSALYLCASSPERFGNEQYFGPGTRLTVT.

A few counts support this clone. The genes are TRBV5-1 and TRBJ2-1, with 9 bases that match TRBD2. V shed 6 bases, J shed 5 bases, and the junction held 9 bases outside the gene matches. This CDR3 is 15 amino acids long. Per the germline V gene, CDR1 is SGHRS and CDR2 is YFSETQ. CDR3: CASTQGTSSDNEQFF. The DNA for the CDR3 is TGCGCCAGCACCCAAGGGACTAGCTCAGACAATGAGCAGTTCTTC.